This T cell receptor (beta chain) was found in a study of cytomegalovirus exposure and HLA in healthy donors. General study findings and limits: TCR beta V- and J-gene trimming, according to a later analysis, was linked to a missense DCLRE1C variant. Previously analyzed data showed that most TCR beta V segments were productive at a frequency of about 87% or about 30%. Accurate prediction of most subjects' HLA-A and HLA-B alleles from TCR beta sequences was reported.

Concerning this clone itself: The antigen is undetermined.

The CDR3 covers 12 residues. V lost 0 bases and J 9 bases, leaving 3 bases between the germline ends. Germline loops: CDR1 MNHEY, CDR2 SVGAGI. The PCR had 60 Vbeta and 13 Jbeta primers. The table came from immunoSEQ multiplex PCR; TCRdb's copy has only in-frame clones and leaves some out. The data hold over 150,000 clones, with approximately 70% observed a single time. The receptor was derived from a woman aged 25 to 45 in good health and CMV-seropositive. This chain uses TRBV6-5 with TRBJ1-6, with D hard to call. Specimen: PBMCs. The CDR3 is CASSYSRSPLHF. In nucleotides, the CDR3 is TGTGCCAGCAGTTACTCTCGTTCACCCCTCCACTTT.